The 17 T cell receptor beta chains in this list originate from one sample, sequenced in a study of Graves' ophthalmopathy and Graves' hyperthyroidism. TCR beta CDR3 regions were amplified from RNA transcripts. Amplification began with first-round RT-PCR using HTBI primers, then second-round multiplex PCR was performed. TCRdb reanalysed the multiplex PCR reads using MiXCR and keeps one entry per CDR3 protein. The data show 200,000 to 250,000 distinct CDR3 sequences, with roughly a fifth seen just once and more than 35% held by the top ten. The sample comprised peripheral blood. Receptors originate from a woman between 50 and 59 years old with Graves' ophthalmopathy.

The V gene is TRBV6-2 or TRBV6-3, the J gene TRBJ2-2; TRBD1 is a possible D gene (5 bases). The germline V and J ends were trimmed by 4 bases and 2 bases, with 8 bases remaining between them. The CDR3 extends over 14 amino acids. The germline CDR1 and CDR2 sequences are MNHEY and SVGEGT. The CDR3 spells CASSWQGNTGELFF. CDR3 sequence (DNA): TGTGCCAGCAGTTGGCAGGGAAACACCGGGGAGCTGTTTTTT.

This clonotype was observed many times. The J gene is TRBJ1-1, the V gene TRBV10-3, with D unresolved. V was pared by 6 bases and J by 5 bases, with 16 bases between. The CDR3 has 14 amino acids. Germline CDR1 is ENHRY and CDR2 is SYGVKD. The chain's CDR3 is CAISPGNDGTEAFF. The CDR3 DNA is TGTGCCATCAGCCCCGGGAATGATGGGACTGAAGCTTTCTTT.

A single count supports this clonotype. This rearrangement joins TRBV6-5 to TRBJ1-1; TRBD1 agrees at 7 bases. The V and J ends lost 2 bases and 6 bases, in that order; junction bases with no gene match: 12. CDR1 MNHEY and CDR2 SVGAGI come from the germline V gene. This CDR3 is built from 16 residues. CDR3 region: CASSYDLPQGMAEAFF. In DNA form, the CDR3 reads TGTGCCAGCAGTTACGATTTGCCACAGGGGATGGCTGAAGCTTTCTTT.

V and J are TRBV28 and TRBJ1-6; 9 bases map to TRBD1. V shed 8 bases and J 10 bases; nucleotides not matched to a gene: 15. The CDR3 has 16 residues. The V gene's germline CDR1 is MDHEN and CDR2 SYDVKM. Here the CDR3 DNA reads TGTGCCAGCGGGCCGAGGGCGGGACAGGGCGTATCACCCCTCCACTTT. The encoded protein is CASGPRAGQGVSPLHF.

This clonotype was seen at least ten times. The V and J genes are TRBV28 and TRBJ1-6; no reliable D call. Looked up from germline, CDR1 is MDHEN and CDR2 is SYDVKM. The V end was cut by 3 bases, the J end by 4 bases, with 16 bases between. The CDR3 has 17 residues. The DNA for the CDR3 is TGTGCCAGCAGTTTTAAAAGGACTAGGGATTATAATTCACCCCTCCACTTT. Translating gives CASSFKRTRDYNSPLHF.

The chain has TRBV15 and TRBJ1-2; D uncertain. The germline gives CDR1 LNHNV, CDR2 YYDKDF (reference sequence). The CDR3 contains 15 residues. The ends were cut back, 0 bases at V and 4 bases at J, with 12 bases in the middle. The CDR3 reads CATSRDSGGPYGYTF. CDR3 DNA sequence: TGTGCCACCAGCAGAGACTCGGGAGGTCCCTATGGCTACACCTTC. Combining the CDR3 with reference TRBV15 and TRBJ1-2 gives the whole variable domain DAMVIQNPRYQVTQFGKPVTLSCSQTLNHNVMYWYQQKSSQAPKLLFHYYDKDFNNEADTPDNFQSRRPNTSFCFLDIRSPGLGDTAMYLCATSRDSGGPYGYTFGSGTRLTVV.

There are a few counts of this clonotype. V usage is TRBV7-7 and J usage is TRBJ2-2; 7 nucleotides agree with TRBD1. Germline V lookup: CDR1 SSHAT, CDR2 FNYEAQ (reference sequence). The length of the CDR3 is 13 residues. CDR3 DNA sequence: TGTGCTACAAGACAGGGATTAGTCGGGGAGCTGTTTTTT. Translated: CATRQGLVGELFF. Variable domain in full (rest from reference TRBV7-7 and TRBJ2-2): GAGVSQSPRYKVTKRGQDVTLRCDPISSHATLYWYQQALGQGPEFLTYFNYEAQPDKSGLPSDRFSAERPEGSISTLTIQRTEQRDSAMYRCATRQGLVGELFFGEGSRLTVL.

The genes are TRBV20-1 and TRBJ2-5; D is perhaps TRBD2 (5 bases). The V end lost 5 bases, the J end lost 3 bases, and 10 bases lay between the germline ends. In germline, CDR1 is DFQATT, CDR2 SNEGSKA (reference sequence). This CDR3 spans 12 amino acids. CDR3 sequence: CSAYLEEETQYF. The CDR3 DNA sequence: TGCAGTGCTTATCTGGAGGAAGAGACCCAGTACTTC.

This clonotype was counted many times. A junction boundary mismatches the germline segment, possibly from a read error. The CDR3 loop is CSVEGGSGNTEAFF. In DNA, the CDR3 is TGCAGCGTGGAAGGGGGCTCGGGGAACACTGAAGCTTTCTTT. The V and J genes are TRBV29-1 and TRBJ1-1, with TRBD1 matching 7 bases. Germline V gene lookup returns CDR1 SQVTM and CDR2 ANQGSEA. The CDR3 covers 14 residues.

This clonotype was recorded at least ten times. This chain links TRBV25-1 with TRBJ1-2; TRBD1 might be the D (5 bases). CDR1 MGHDK and CDR2 SYGVNS come from the germline V gene. Deletions cut 9 bases from V and 5 bases from J, with 16 bases between. The CDR3 has 13 amino acids. The CDR3 DNA follows: TGTGCCAGATACCGACCGGGACCTTATGGCTACACCTTC. Its protein is CARYRPGPYGYTF.

This clonotype has at least ten counts. V usage is TRBV29-1 and J usage is TRBJ1-1, with TRBD1 as a possible D gene (5 bases). Germline loops: CDR1 SQVTM, CDR2 ANQGSEA. Deletions cut 4 bases from V and 7 bases from J, with 10 bases between. This CDR3 has 11 amino acids. The chain's CDR3 is CSVAGAGEAFF. CDR3 in DNA: TGCAGCGTTGCTGGGGCAGGTGAAGCTTTCTTT.

This clonotype was seen more than once but under ten times. The chain employs TRBV7-9 and TRBJ2-4; no clear D. The CDR3 has 14 residues. The germline CDR1 and CDR2 sequences are SEHNR and FQNEAQ (reference sequence). Trimming left V 3 bases short and J 1 base short, with 7 bases between. The CDR3 nucleotides are TGTGCCAGCAGCTTTTTAGGGGCCAAAAACATTCAGTACTTC. This codes for CASSFLGAKNIQYF.

Many counts were recorded for this clonotype. This rearrangement joins TRBV30 to TRBJ2-2; D perhaps matches TRBD2 (5 bases). The germline CDR1 and CDR2 sequences are GTSNPN and SVGIG (reference sequence). CDR3 length equals 14 residues. Trimming left V 1 base short and J 3 bases short, with 9 bases between. Written as DNA, the CDR3 is TGTGCCTGGAGTGCTACTAGATACACCGGGGAGCTGTTTTTT. Amino acids: CAWSATRYTGELFF.

This clonotype was seen a few times. This chain connects TRBV4-2 to TRBJ2-4, with 7 bases identical to TRBD2. Per germline, CDR1 LGHNA and CDR2 YNFKEQ. Unmatched junction bases numbered 3, after V lost 1 base and J lost 9 bases. CDR3 size: 13 residues. The CDR3 DNA reads as TGTGCCAGCAGCCAAGGGGGGGGGGGCATTCAGTACTTC. It yields the protein CASSQGGGGIQYF.

The chain links TRBV27 to TRBJ2-5, with 7 bases identical to TRBD2. Near its end, the DNA agrees better with TRBJ2-7, so the J call may be wrong. CDR1 and CDR2 from the germline V gene are MNHEY and SMNVEV (reference sequence). This CDR3 contains 16 residues. In DNA, the CDR3 is TGTGCCAGCAGTTTGGGGGTGGCGGGAGCTTCCTACGAGCAGTACTTC. Translation: CASSLGVAGASYEQYF.

This clonotype is a singleton in its sample. The V call is TRBV13, the J call TRBJ2-7; 8 positions agree with TRBD1. From germline, CDR1 is PRHDT and CDR2 FYEKMQ (reference sequence). V trimming: 5 bases; J trimming: 5 bases; junction bases outside the gene matches: 11. The CDR3 extends over 15 amino acids. DNA of the CDR3: TGTGCCAGCAGCAAATCCAGGGGGCGTACCGACGAGCAGTACTTC. Translation gives CASSKSRGRTDEQYF.

This clonotype was counted many times. This rearrangement joins TRBV12-3 or TRBV12-4 to TRBJ2-7, with 10 positions matching TRBD2. There are 14 residues in the CDR3. V lost 6 bases to trimming and J lost 1 base; unmatched junction nucleotides: 3. Here the CDR3 DNA reads TGTGCCAGCAGCCCTAGCGGGAGTTCCTACGAGCAGTACTTC. Amino acids: CASSPSGSSYEQYF.